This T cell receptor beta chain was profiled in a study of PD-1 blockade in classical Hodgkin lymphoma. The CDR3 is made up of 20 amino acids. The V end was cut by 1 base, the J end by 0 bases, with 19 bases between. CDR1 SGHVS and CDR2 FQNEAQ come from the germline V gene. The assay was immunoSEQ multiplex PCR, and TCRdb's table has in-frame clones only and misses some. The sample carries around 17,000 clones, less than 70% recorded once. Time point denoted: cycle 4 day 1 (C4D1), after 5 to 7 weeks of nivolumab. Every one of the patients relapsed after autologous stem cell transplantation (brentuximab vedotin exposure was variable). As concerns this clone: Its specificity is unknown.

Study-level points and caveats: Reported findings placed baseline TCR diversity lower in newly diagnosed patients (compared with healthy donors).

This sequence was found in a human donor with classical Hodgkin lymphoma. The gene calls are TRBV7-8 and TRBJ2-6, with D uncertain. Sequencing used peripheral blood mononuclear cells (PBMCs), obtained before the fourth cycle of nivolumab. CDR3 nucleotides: TGTGCCAGCAGCTTAGGGCCTAAAGGGAATGCTCTCTCTGGGGCCAACGTCCTGACTTTC. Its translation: CASSLGPKGNALSGANVLTF.